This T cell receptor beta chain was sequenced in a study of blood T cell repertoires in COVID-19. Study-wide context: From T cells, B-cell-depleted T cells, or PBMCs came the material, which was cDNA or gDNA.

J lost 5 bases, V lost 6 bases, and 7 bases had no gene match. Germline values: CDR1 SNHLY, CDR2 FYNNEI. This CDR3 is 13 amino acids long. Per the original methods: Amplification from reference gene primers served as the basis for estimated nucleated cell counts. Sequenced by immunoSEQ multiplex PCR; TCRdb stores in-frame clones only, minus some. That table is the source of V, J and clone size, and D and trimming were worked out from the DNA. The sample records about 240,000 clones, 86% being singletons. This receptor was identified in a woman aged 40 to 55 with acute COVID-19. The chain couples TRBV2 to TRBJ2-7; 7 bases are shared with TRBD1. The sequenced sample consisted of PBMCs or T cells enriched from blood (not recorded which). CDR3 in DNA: TGTGCCAGCAGCGTGGACAGGCCTGACGAGCAGTACTTC. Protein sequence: CASSVDRPDEQYF.